This is a list of T cell receptor beta chains from one sample in a study of CD8 T cells in Susac syndrome. TCRdb re-called the immunoSEQ multiplex PCR reads through MiXCR, storing one row per CDR3 protein. The table lists 95,000 to 150,000 distinct CDR3 sequences, nearly 96% of them singletons. The specimen was CD4+ T cells from PBMCs. Every receptor here comes from a human donor with Susac syndrome. Both conserved end residues are part of each CDR3. D genes are given only for firm matches. Clone size is given for some rows only: seen once, a few or many times, or a class if the clone is expanded.

cdr3_length | d_call | j_call | v_call | clone_size | cdr3_nt | cdr3_aa
14 | NA | TRBJ2-1 | TRBV5-1 | NA | TGCGCCAGCAGCTTGGACTACCCACCCTATGAGCAGTTCTTC | CASSLDYPPYEQFF
14 | NA | TRBJ1-2 | TRBV7-2 | NA | TGTGCCAGCAGCTTAGCACGGGGGAACTATGGCTACACCTTC | CASSLARGNYGYTF
13 | NA | TRBJ2-7 | TRBV2 | NA | TGTGCCAGCAGTGAAAGGGGGAACTGGCTGCAGTACTTC | CASSERGNWLQYF
12 | NA | TRBJ2-2 | TRBV20-1 | NA | TGCAGCGCCCGCATTAACACCGGGGAGCTGTTTTTT | CSARINTGELFF
16 | TRBD1 | TRBJ2-7 | TRBV18 | NA | TGTGCCAGCTCACCACCGTTAGGGACAGGGACCTACGAGCAGTACTTC | CASSPPLGTGTYEQYF
13 | NA | TRBJ2-5 | TRBV27 | once | TGTGCCAGCAGCCGTCCTGGGCAAGAGACCCAGTACTTC | CASSRPGQETQYF
16 | TRBD1 | TRBJ1-1 | TRBV3-1 | NA | TGTGCCAGCAGCCCTGGACAGGGCTCGGTAAACACTGAAGCTTTCTTT | CASSPGQGSVNTEAFF
13 | TRBD2 | TRBJ2-1 | TRBV20-1 | NA | TGCAGTGCTAGTACTAGCGGATACAATGAGCAGTTCTTC | CSASTSGYNEQFF
14 | NA | TRBJ2-7 | TRBV18 | NA | TGTGCCAGCTCTCAAACAACTCCATCCAACGAGCAGTACTTC | CASSQTTPSNEQYF
13 | NA | TRBJ2-5 | TRBV5-1 | once | TGCGCCAGCACCCCGCTGACGTGGGAGACCCAGTACTTC | CASTPLTWETQYF
13 | TRBD1 | TRBJ2-7 | TRBV2 | NA | TGTGCCAGCACCGGGACAGGAGACTACGAGCAGTACTTC | CASTGTGDYEQYF
15 | NA | TRBJ1-3 | TRBV12-3/TRBV12-4 | NA | TGTGCCAGCAGTTTTAACGACAGTCCTGGAAACACCATATATTTT | CASSFNDSPGNTIYF
13 | NA | TRBJ2-5 | TRBV4-1 | NA | TGCGCCAGCAGCAGGGTGTACCAAGAGACCCAGTACTTC | CASSRVYQETQYF
15 | TRBD1 | TRBJ1-4 | TRBV12-3/TRBV12-4 | NA | TGTGCCAGCAGTCCGGGACAGCACATCTCTGAAAAACTGTTTTTT | CASSPGQHISEKLFF
13 | NA | TRBJ2-3 | TRBV20-1 | NA | TGCAGTGCTAGCGAGACGGAACGCGGTACGCAGTATTTT | CSASETERGTQYF
16 | NA | TRBJ2-5 | TRBV7-2 | NA | TGTGCCAGCAGCCGATCAGCGTGGACAGACCAAGAGACCCAGTACTTC | CASSRSAWTDQETQYF
12 | NA | TRBJ2-7 | TRBV30 | NA | TGTGCCTGGAGTGTACCGGGCCCCGTCCAGTACTTC | CAWSVPGPVQYF
15 | TRBD2 | TRBJ2-7 | TRBV7-2 | NA | TGTGCCAGCAGTTACGACGGGACTAGCATTTACGAGCAGTACTTC | CASSYDGTSIYEQYF
16 | TRBD2 | TRBJ2-3 | TRBV5-4 | NA | TGTGCCAGCAGCTCGGGACTAGCGGCTAGCACAGATACGCAGTATTTT | CASSSGLAASTDTQYF
17 | TRBD2 | TRBJ2-1 | TRBV24-1 | NA | TGTGCCACCAGTGATTTATCGGCGGGAGGGCGGCAAAATGAGCAGTTCTTC | CATSDLSAGGRQNEQFF
13 | NA | TRBJ2-5 | TRBV5-1 | NA | TGCGCCAGCAGCTTGTTCAGGGAAGAGACCCAGTACTTC | CASSLFREETQYF
15 | NA | TRBJ1-1 | TRBV28 | NA | TGTGCCAGCAGTTCTCACGGCGGGATGAACACTGAAGCTTTCTTT | CASSSHGGMNTEAFF
18 | NA | TRBJ2-5 | TRBV24-1 | NA | TGTGCCACCAGTGAAAGTTACGGACGGCTAGGTCGGCAAGAGACCCAGTACTTC | CATSESYGRLGRQETQYF
17 | NA | TRBJ1-5 | TRBV28 | NA | TGTGCCAGCAGTTTACCCCCCCGGGTTCGCAGCAATCAGCCCCAGCATTTT | CASSLPPRVRSNQPQHF
14 | NA | TRBJ2-7 | TRBV18 | NA | TGTGCCAGCTCACCCCCCGAGGGAACGCCCGAGCAGTACTTC | CASSPPEGTPEQYF
16 | NA | TRBJ2-3 | TRBV7-8 | NA | TGTGCCAGCAGCTCATGGGGAGGACTGAGCACAGATACGCAGTATTTT | CASSSWGGLSTDTQYF
14 | TRBD1 | TRBJ2-7 | TRBV5-1 | NA | TGCGCCAGCAGCTTTGGACAGGGCACCTACGAGCAGTACTTC | CASSFGQGTYEQYF
15 | NA | TRBJ1-1 | TRBV5-1 | NA | TGCGCCAGCAGCTTGGCCAAACAGGGATCCACTGAAGCTTTCTTT | CASSLAKQGSTEAFF
13 | NA | TRBJ2-7 | TRBV3-1 | NA | TGTGCCAGCAGCCAACCGCCCGTTGGGGAGCAGTACTTC | CASSQPPVGEQYF
15 | NA | TRBJ2-2 | TRBV20-1 | NA | TGCAGTGCTAGAGGTGCGACAGGGAACACCGGGGAGCTGTTTTTT | CSARGATGNTGELFF
15 | NA | TRBJ2-1 | TRBV5-1 | once | TGCGCCAGCAGCTTGGGTCCCAGGGCCGTCCATGAGCAGTTCTTC | CASSLGPRAVHEQFF
18 | NA | TRBJ2-3 | TRBV5-6 | NA | TGTGCCAGCAGCTTGGTACCCGGACTCGATGCTAGCACAGATACGCAGTATTTT | CASSLVPGLDASTDTQYF
16 | NA | TRBJ2-5 | TRBV11-2 | NA | TGTGCCAGCAGCTTCGACCTAAGGCCACCCCAAGAGACCCAGTACTTC | CASSFDLRPPQETQYF
11 | NA | TRBJ2-5 | TRBV9 | NA | TGTGCCAGCAGCCCGCAAAAAACCCAGTACTTC | CASSPQKTQYF
14 | NA | TRBJ2-5 | TRBV28 | NA | TGTGCCAGCAGCTCTACTGGACCGGGCGGGACCCAGTACTTC | CASSSTGPGGTQYF
13 | TRBD2 | TRBJ2-7 | TRBV5-4 | once | TGTGCCAGCAGCCCCGGGACTAGTAGAGAGCAGTACTTC | CASSPGTSREQYF
14 | NA | TRBJ2-2 | TRBV12-3/TRBV12-4 | NA | TGTGCCAGCAGTATTAACAGGGTTTCGGGGGAGCTGTTTTTT | CASSINRVSGELFF
14 | NA | TRBJ1-1 | TRBV5-1 | NA | TGCGCCAGCAGCTTGTGGGGAGGGGGCACTGAAGCTTTCTTT | CASSLWGGGTEAFF